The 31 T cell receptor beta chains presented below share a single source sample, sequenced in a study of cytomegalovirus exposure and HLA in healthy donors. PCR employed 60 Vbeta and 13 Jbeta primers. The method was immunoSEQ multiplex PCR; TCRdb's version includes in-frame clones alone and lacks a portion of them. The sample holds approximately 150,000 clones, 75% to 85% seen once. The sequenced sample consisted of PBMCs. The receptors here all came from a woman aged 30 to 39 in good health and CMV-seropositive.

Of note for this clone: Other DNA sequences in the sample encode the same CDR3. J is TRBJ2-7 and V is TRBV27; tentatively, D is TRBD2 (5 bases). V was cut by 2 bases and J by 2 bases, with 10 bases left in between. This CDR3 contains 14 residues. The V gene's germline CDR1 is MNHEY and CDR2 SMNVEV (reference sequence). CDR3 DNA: TGTGCCAGCAGTTTAGGAGGCGGGCCCTACGAGCAGTACTTC. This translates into CASSLGGGPYEQYF.

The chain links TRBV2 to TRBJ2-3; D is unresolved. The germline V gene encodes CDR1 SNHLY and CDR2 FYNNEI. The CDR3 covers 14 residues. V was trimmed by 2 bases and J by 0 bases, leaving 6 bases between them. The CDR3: CASSELSSTDTQYF. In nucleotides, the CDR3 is TGTGCCAGCAGTGAACTGTCTAGCACAGATACGCAGTATTTT.

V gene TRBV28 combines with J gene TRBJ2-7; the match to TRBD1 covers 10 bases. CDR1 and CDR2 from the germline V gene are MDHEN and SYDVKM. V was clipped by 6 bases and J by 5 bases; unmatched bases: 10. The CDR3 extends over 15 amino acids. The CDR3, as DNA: TGTGCCAGCAGAACTTCTACCGGGACAGGGGACGAGCAGTACTTC. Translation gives CASRTSTGTGDEQYF.

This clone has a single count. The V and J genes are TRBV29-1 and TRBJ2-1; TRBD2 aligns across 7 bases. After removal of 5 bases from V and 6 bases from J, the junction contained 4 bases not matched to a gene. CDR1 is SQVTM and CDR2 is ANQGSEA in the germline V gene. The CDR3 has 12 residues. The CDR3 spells CSVLGGINEQFF. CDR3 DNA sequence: TGCAGCGTTTTGGGGGGGATCAATGAGCAGTTCTTC.

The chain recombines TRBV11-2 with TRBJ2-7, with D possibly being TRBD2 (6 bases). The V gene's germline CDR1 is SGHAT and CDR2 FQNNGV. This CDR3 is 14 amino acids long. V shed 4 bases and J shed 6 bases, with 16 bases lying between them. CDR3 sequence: CASSSLRGTGEQYF. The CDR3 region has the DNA TGTGCCAGCAGCTCCCTCCGGGGGACGGGCGAGCAGTACTTC.

CDR3 nucleotide sequence: TGTGCCAGCAGCCACCGGGACACTTTAGATACGCAGTATTTT. As protein: CASSHRDTLDTQYF. J is TRBJ2-3 and V is TRBV11-3, with TRBD1 as a possible D gene (6 bases). The V end was cut by 5 bases, the J end by 5 bases, with 14 bases between. The germline CDR1 and CDR2 sequences are SGHNT and YENEEA. This CDR3 is built from 14 residues.

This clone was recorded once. CDR3 in amino acids: CASSQGRTGTYEQYF. The CDR3 DNA follows: TGTGCCAGCAGCCAAGGTCGGACAGGGACCTACGAGCAGTACTTC. The chain uses TRBV4-2 and TRBJ2-7, with 8 bases lining up with TRBD1. The CDR3 consists of 15 residues. J was trimmed by 2 bases and V by 1 base; bases with no gene match: 4. The germline V gene has CDR1 LGHNA and CDR2 YNFKEQ.

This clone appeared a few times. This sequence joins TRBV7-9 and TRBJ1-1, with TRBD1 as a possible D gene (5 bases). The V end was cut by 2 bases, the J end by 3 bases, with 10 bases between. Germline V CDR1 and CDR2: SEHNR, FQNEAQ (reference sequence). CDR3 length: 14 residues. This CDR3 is CASSLQGADTEAFF. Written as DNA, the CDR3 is TGTGCCAGCAGCTTACAGGGCGCGGACACTGAAGCTTTCTTT.

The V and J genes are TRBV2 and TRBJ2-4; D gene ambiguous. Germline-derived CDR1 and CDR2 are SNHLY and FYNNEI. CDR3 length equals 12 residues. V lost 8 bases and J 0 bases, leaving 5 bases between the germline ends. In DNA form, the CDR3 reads TGTGCCAGCGGAGAAGCCAAAAACATTCAGTACTTC. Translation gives CASGEAKNIQYF.

CDR3 sequence reads: CASSRVGLADTQYF. In DNA form, the CDR3 reads TGTGCCAGCAGCCGCGTTGGGCTAGCCGATACGCAGTATTTT. The chain has TRBV14 and TRBJ2-3, with D possibly being TRBD2 (5 bases). V was cut by 4 bases and J by 6 bases, with 14 bases left in between. CDR3 length equals 14 residues. The germline CDR1 and CDR2 sequences are SGHDN and FVKESK. The variable domain in full, with the rest retrieved from reference TRBV14 and TRBJ2-3, is EAGVTQFPSHSVIEKGQTVTLRCDPISGHDNLYWYRRVMGKEIKFLLHFVKESKQDESGMPNNRFLAERTGGTYSTLKVQPAELEDSGVYFCASSRVGLADTQYFGPGTRLTVL.

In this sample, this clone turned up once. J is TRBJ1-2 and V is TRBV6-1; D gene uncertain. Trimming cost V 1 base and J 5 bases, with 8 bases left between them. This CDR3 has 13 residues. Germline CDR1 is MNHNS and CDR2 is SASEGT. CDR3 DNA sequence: TGTGCCAGCAGTGAAGGCCAGGCTTATGGCTACACCTTC. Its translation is CASSEGQAYGYTF.

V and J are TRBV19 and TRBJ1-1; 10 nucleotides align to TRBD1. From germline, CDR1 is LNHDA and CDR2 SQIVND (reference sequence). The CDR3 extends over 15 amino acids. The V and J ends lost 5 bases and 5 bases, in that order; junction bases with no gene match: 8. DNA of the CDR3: TGTGCCAGTAGTTTCGCCGGGACAGGGGAAACTGAAGCTTTCTTT. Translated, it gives CASSFAGTGETEAFF. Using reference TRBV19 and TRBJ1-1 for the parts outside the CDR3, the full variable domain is DGGITQSPKYLFRKEGQNVTLSCEQNLNHDAMYWYRQDPGQGLRLIYYSQIVNDFQKGDIAEGYSVSREKKESFPLTVTSAQKNPTAFYLCASSFAGTGETEAFFGQGTRLTVV.

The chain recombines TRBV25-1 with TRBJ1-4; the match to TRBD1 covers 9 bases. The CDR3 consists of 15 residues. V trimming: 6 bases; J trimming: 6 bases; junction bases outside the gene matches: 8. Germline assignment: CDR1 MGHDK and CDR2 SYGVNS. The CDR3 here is CASRASGTGHEKLFF. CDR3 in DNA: TGTGCCAGCAGGGCATCCGGGACAGGGCATGAAAAACTGTTTTTT.

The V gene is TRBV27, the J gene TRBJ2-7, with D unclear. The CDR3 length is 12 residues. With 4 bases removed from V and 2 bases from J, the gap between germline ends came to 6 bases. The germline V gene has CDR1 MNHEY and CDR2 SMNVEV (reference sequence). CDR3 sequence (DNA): TGTGCCAGCAGTTCCAGCGCCTACGAGCAGTACTTC. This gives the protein CASSSSAYEQYF.

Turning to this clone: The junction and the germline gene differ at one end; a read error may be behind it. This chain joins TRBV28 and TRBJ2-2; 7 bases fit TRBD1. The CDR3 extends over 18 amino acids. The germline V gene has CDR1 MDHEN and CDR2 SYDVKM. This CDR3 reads CASSPLTGKLHNTGELLF. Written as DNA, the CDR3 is TGTGCCAGCAGCCCCTTGACAGGGAAGCTCCATAACACCGGGGAGCTGCTTTTT.

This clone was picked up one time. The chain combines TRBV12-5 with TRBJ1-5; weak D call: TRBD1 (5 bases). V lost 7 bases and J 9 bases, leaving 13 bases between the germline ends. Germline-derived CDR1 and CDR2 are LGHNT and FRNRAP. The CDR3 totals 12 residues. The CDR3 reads CASAGNFAPQHF. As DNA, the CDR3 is TGTGCTAGTGCAGGGAATTTTGCGCCCCAGCATTTT.

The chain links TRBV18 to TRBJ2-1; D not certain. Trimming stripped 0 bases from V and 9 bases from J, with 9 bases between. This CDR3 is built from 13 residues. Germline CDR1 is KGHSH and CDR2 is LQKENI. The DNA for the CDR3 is TGTGCCAGCTCACCACCGCGGCTCAGTGAGCAGTTCTTC. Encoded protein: CASSPPRLSEQFF.

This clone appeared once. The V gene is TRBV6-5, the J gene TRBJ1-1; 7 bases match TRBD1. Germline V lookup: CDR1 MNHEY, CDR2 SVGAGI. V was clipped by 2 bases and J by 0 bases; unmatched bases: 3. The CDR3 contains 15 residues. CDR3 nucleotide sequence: TGTGCCAGCAGTTACAACAGGGGCCTGAACACTGAAGCTTTCTTT. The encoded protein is CASSYNRGLNTEAFF.

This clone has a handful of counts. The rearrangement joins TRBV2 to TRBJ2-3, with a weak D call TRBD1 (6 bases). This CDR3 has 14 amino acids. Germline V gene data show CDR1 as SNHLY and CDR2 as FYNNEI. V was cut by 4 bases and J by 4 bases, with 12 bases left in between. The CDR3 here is CASSATGVSDTQYF. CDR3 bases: TGTGCCAGCAGTGCGACAGGCGTGTCAGATACGCAGTATTTT.

The CDR3 here is CASSQEILAGGNTDTQYF. The CDR3 DNA reads as TGCGCCAGCAGCCAAGAAATACTAGCGGGAGGGAACACAGATACGCAGTATTTT. The chain combines TRBV4-3 with TRBJ2-3, with TRBD2 identical over 13 bases. The CDR3 has 18 amino acids. The trim removed 0 bases at V and 2 bases at J, leaving 5 bases unmatched. In germline, CDR1 is LGHNA, CDR2 YSLEER.

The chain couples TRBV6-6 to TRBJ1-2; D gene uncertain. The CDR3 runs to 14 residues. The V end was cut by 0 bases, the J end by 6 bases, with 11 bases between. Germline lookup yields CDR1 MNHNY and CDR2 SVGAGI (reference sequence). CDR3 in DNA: TGTGCCAGCAGTTACTCGAGCGGGTATGATGGCTACACCTTC. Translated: CASSYSSGYDGYTF.

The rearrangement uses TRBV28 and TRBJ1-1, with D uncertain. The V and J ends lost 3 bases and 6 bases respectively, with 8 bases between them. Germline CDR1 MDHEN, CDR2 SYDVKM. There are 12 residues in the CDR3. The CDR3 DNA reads TGTGCCAGCAGTTTTTGGGAGGCTGAAGCTTTCTTT. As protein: CASSFWEAEAFF.

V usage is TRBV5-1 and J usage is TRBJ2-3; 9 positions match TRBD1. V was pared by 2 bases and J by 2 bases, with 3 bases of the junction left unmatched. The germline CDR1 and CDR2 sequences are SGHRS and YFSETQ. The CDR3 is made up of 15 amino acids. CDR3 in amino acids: CASSFDRGTTDTQYF. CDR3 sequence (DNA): TGCGCCAGCAGCTTCGACAGGGGGACCACAGATACGCAGTATTTT.

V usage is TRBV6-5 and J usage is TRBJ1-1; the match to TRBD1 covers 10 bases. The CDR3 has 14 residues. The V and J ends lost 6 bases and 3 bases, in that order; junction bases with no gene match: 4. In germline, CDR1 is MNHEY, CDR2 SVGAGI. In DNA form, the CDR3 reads TGTGCCAGCAGGGAGGGACAGGGGTACACTGAAGCTTTCTTT. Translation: CASREGQGYTEAFF.

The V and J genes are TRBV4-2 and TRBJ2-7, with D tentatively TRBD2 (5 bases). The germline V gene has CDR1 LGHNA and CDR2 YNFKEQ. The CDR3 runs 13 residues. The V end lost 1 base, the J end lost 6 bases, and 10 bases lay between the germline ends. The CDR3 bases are TGTGCCAGCAGCCAAGGGCTAGCTTTCGAGCAGTACTTC. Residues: CASSQGLAFEQYF.

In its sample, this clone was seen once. The CDR3 protein is CASSPDRVAETQYF. The CDR3 bases are TGCGCCAGCAGCCCGGACAGGGTTGCAGAGACCCAGTACTTC. This chain connects TRBV4-1 to TRBJ2-5, with 8 nucleotides matching TRBD1. The CDR3 has 14 residues. V lost 4 bases, J lost 4 bases, and 5 bases stayed unmatched. The germline gives CDR1 MGHRA, CDR2 YSYEKL.

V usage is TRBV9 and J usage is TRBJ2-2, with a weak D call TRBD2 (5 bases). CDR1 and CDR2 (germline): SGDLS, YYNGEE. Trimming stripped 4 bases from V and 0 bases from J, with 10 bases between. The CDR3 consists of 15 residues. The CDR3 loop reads CASSPGVTNTGELFF. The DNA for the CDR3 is TGTGCCAGCAGCCCCGGGGTAACGAACACCGGGGAGCTGTTTTTT.

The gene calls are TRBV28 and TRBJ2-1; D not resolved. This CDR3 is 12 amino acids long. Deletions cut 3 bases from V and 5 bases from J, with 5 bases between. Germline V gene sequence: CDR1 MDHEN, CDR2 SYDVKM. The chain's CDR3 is CASSFLHNEQFF. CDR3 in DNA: TGTGCCAGCAGTTTCCTACACAATGAGCAGTTCTTC.

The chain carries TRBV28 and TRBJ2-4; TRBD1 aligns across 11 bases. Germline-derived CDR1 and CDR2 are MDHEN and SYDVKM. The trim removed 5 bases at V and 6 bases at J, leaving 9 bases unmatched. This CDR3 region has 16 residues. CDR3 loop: CASSPNPGTGGNIQYF. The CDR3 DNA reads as TGTGCCAGCAGTCCAAACCCCGGGACAGGGGGAAACATTCAGTACTTC.

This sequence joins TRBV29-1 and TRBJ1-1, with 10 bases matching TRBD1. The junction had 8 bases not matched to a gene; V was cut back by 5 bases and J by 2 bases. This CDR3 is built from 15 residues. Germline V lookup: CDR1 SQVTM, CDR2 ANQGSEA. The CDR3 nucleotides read TGCAGCGTTCTGACAGGGGGCGTCACCAACACTGAAGCTTTCTTT. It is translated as CSVLTGGVTNTEAFF. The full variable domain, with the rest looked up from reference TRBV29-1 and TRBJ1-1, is SAVISQKPSRDICQRGTSLTIQCQVDSQVTMMFWYRQQPGQSLTLIATANQGSEATYESGFVIDKFPISRPNLTFSTLTVSNMSPEDSSIYLCSVLTGGVTNTEAFFGQGTRLTVV.

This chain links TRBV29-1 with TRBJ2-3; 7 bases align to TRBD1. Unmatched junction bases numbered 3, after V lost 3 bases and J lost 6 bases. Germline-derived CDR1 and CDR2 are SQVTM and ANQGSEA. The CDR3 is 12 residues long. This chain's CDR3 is CSVDRGLDTQYF. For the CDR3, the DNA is TGCAGCGTTGACAGGGGGTTGGATACGCAGTATTTT.